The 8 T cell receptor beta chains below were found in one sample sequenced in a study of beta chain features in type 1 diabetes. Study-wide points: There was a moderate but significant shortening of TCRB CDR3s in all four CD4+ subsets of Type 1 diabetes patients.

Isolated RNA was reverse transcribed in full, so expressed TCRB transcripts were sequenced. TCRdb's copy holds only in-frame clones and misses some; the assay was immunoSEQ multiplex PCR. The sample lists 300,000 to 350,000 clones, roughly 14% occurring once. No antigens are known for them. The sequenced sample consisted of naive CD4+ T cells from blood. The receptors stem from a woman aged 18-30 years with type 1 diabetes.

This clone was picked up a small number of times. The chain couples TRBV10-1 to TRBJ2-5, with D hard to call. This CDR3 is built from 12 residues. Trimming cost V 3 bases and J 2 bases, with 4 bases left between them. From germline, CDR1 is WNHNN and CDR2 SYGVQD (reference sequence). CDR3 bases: TGCGCCAGCAGTGACAGTCAAGAGACCCAGTACTTC. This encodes CASSDSQETQYF.

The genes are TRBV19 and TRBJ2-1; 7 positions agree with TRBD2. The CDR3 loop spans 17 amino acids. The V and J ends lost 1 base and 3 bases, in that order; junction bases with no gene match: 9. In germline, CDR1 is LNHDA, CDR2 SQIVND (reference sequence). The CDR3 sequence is CASSIGWASGYYNEQFF. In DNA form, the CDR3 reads TGTGCCAGTAGTATAGGGTGGGCTAGCGGATACTACAATGAGCAGTTCTTC.

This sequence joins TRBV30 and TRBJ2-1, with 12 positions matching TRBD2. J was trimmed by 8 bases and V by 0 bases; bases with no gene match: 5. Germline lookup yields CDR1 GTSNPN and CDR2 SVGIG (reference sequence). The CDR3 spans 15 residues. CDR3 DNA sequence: TGTGCCTGGAGTGTTGGACTAGCGGGAAGCGATGAGCAGTTCTTC. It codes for CAWSVGLAGSDEQFF. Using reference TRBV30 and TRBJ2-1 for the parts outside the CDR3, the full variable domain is SQTIHQWPATLVQPVGSPLSLECTVEGTSNPNLYWYRQAAGRGLQLLFYSVGIGQISSEVPQNLSASRPQDRQFILSSKKLLLSDSGFYLCAWSVGLAGSDEQFFGPGTRLTVL.

The DNA of the CDR3 is TGTGCCAGCACGTACAGGGATCGGGGCGAGCAGTACGTC. Amino acids: CASTYRDRGEQYV. The V gene is TRBV2, the J gene TRBJ2-7, with D tentatively TRBD1 (6 bases). CDR3 length equals 13 residues. Germline V gene data show CDR1 as SNHLY and CDR2 as FYNNEI. V lost 7 bases to trimming and J lost 6 bases, with 16 bases between them.

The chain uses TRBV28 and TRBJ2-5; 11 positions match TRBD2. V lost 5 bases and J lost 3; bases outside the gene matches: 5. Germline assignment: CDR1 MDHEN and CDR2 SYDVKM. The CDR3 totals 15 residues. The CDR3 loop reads CASSRSGLAEETQYF. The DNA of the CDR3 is TGTGCCAGCAGTAGATCGGGACTAGCGGAAGAGACCCAGTACTTC.

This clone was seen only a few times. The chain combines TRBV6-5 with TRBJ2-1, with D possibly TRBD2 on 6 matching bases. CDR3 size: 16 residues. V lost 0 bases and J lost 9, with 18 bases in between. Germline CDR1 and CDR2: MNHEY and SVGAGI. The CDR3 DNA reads TGTGCCAGCAGTTACTCGGGAACGGGAGTGGGTAGTGAGCAGTTCTTC. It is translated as CASSYSGTGVGSEQFF.

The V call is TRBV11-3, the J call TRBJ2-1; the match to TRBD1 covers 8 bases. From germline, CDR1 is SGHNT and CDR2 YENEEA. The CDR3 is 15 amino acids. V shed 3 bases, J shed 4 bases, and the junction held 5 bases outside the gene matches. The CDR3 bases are TGTGCCAGCAGCTTTGAAGACAGGGGTTACAATGAGCAGTTCTTC. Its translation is CASSFEDRGYNEQFF.

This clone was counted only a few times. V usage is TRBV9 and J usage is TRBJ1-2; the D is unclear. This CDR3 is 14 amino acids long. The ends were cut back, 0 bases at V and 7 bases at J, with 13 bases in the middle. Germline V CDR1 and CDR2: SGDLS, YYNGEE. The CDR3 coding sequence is TGTGCCAGCAGCGTAGATCAATACGGGGTTGGCTACACCTTC. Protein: CASSVDQYGVGYTF.